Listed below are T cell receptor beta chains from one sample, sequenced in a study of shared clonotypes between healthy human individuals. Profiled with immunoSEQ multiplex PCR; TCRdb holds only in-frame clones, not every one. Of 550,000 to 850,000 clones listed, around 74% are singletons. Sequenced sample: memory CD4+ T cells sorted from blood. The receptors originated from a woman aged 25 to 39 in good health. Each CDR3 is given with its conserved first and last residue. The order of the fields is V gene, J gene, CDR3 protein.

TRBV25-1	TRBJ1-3	CASQSPGNTIYF
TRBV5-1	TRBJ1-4	CASYKPGQGAGLFF
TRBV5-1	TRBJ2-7	CASSRGEYEQYF
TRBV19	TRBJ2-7	CASSSPGRSYEQYF
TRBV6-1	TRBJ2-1	CATREGSNEQFF
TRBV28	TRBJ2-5	CASSSASHPLQETQYF
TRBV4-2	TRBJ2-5	CASSQTGTTEETQYF
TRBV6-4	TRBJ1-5	CASRAGTGGQPQHF
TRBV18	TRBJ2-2	CASSPTGGWSGELFF
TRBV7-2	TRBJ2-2	CASSFEWSGELFF
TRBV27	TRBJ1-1	CASSPGRLNTEAFF
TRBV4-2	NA	CASSQAGSGSYEQYF
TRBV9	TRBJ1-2	CASSGGGVSYGYTF
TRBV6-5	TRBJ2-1	CASSGGGQGNEQFF